The next 31 T cell receptor beta chains were all read from a single sample in a study of a mutant IDH1 vaccine in newly diagnosed glioma. No antigen has been identified for these receptors. The assay was immunoSEQ multiplex PCR, and TCRdb's table has in-frame clones only and misses some. Among about 36,000 clones listed, around 81% were seen once. As for time point: week 5, during vaccination. Vaccinated patients received 300 ug of mutant IDH1 20-mer peptide per dose, with topical imiquimod. The specimen comprised PBMCs, sampled from a glioma patient whose treatment included an IDH1 peptide vaccine. The receptors originated from a man aged 50 to 60 with glioma.

This chain links TRBV11-2 with TRBJ2-7, with D perhaps TRBD2 (5 bases). Trimming cost V 4 bases and J 5 bases, with 15 bases left between them. The CDR3 loop spans 14 amino acids. CDR1 and CDR2 from the germline V gene are SGHAT and FQNNGV. CDR3 sequence: CASSSTRAVDEQYF. CDR3 nucleotide sequence: TGTGCCAGCAGCTCCACGAGGGCTGTCGACGAGCAGTACTTC. Using reference TRBV11-2 and TRBJ2-7 for the parts outside the CDR3, the full variable domain is EAGVAQSPRYKIIEKRQSVAFWCNPISGHATLYWYQQILGQGPKLLIQFQNNGVVDDSQLPKDRFSAERLKGVDSTLKIQPAKLEDSAVYLCASSSTRAVDEQYFGPGTRLTVT.

This clone was detected only once. V is TRBV7-8 and J is TRBJ1-5; no clear D gene. Per germline, CDR1 SGHVS and CDR2 FQNEAQ. The CDR3 length is 14 residues. The germline V and J ends were trimmed by 5 bases and 0 bases, with 8 bases remaining between them. CDR3 bases: TGTGCCAGCAGCGGATCTTATAGCAATCAGCCCCAGCATTTT. This translates into CASSGSYSNQPQHF. The entire variable domain, with the rest obtained from reference TRBV7-8 and TRBJ1-5, is as follows: GAGVSQSPRYKVAKRGQDVALRCDPISGHVSLFWYQQALGQGPEFLTYFQNEAQLDKSGLPSDRFFAERPEGSVSTLKIQRTQQEDSAVYLCASSGSYSNQPQHFGDGTRLSIL.

The chain uses TRBV19 and TRBJ1-6; D not certain. This CDR3 region has 12 residues. The germline CDR1 and CDR2 sequences are LNHDA and SQIVND (reference sequence). Trimming cost V 7 bases and J 9 bases, with 10 bases left between them. CDR3 in amino acids: CASNLDGSPLHF. The CDR3 region has the DNA TGTGCCAGTAACCTAGACGGTTCACCCCTCCACTTT.

This rearrangement joins TRBV20-1 to TRBJ1-1; perhaps TRBD1 as D (5 bases). This CDR3 is built from 11 residues. V dropped 5 bases and J dropped 7 bases, with 11 bases sitting between them. CDR1 is DFQATT, CDR2 SNEGSKA, per germline (reference sequence). CDR3: CSALRQLEAFF. CDR3 bases: TGCAGTGCTTTAAGACAGCTTGAAGCTTTCTTT.

V gene TRBV7-9 combines with J gene TRBJ2-7; no clear D. The CDR3 covers 11 residues. The ends were cut back, 5 bases at V and 7 bases at J, with 9 bases in the middle. Per germline, CDR1 SEHNR and CDR2 FQNEAQ (reference sequence). CDR3 in DNA: TGTGCCAGCAGCCCCCCGAGGGAGCAGTACTTC. As protein: CASSPPREQYF.

The V and J genes are TRBV5-4 and TRBJ1-3; 7 nucleotides match TRBD1. This CDR3 has 18 residues. With V trimmed by 3 bases and J by 0 bases, 12 bases remained unmatched. Germline V gives CDR1 SGHNT, CDR2 YYREEE (reference sequence). CDR3 loop: CASSSGTERFSSGNTIYF. CDR3 nucleotide sequence: TGTGCCAGCAGCTCTGGGACAGAACGTTTCAGCTCTGGAAACACCATATATTTT.

The table lists this clone with a count of one. The chain joins TRBV4-3 to TRBJ2-2; D call uncertain. The CDR3 spans 14 residues. V dropped 0 bases and J dropped 4 bases, with 6 bases sitting between them. The germline V gene encodes CDR1 LGHNA and CDR2 YSLEER. CDR3 sequence reads: CASSQDGFTGELFF. CDR3 in DNA: TGCGCCAGCAGCCAAGACGGGTTCACCGGGGAGCTGTTTTTT.

V and J are TRBV5-1 and TRBJ1-1; 7 bases fit TRBD1. The germline CDR1 and CDR2 sequences are SGHRS and YFSETQ. The CDR3 is 19 residues long. Trimming removed 0 bases from V and 2 bases from J; junction bases left unmatched: 16. DNA for the CDR3: TGCGCCAGCAGCTTGGGTGAGGGGGCGAGCATCCATAGAAACACTGAAGCTTTCTTT. Translation gives CASSLGEGASIHRNTEAFF.

By frequency in the sample, this clone is medium-sized (0.01 to 0.1%). V gene TRBV6-1 combines with J gene TRBJ1-5, with D uncertain. This CDR3 spans 13 amino acids. Germline CDR1 and CDR2: MNHNS and SASEGT. V lost 2 bases and J 7 bases, leaving 9 bases between the germline ends. The CDR3: CASSELVGQPQHF. The CDR3 DNA is TGTGCCAGCAGTGAATTGGTTGGACAGCCCCAGCATTTT.

This clone was observed once. The J gene is TRBJ1-5, the V gene TRBV2; 8 bases agree with TRBD1. Trimming removed 6 bases from V and 9 bases from J; junction bases left unmatched: 13. The CDR3 runs to 15 residues. The germline V gene encodes CDR1 SNHLY and CDR2 FYNNEI. For the CDR3, the DNA is TGTGCCAGCAGCCCAGGCGGACAGGGAGGGGCGCCCCAGCATTTT. Translating gives CASSPGGQGGAPQHF.

The V gene is TRBV5-4, the J gene TRBJ2-1, with D possibly matching TRBD2 (6 bases). Trimming shortened V by 1 base and J by 8 bases, and 19 bases separated the two germline ends. CDR1 and CDR2 (germline): SGHNT, YYREEE (reference sequence). The length of the CDR3 is 16 residues. DNA for the CDR3: TGTGCCAGCAGCTTGTGGTTGGGACTCCGAAGGTATGAGCAGTTCTTC. This translates into CASSLWLGLRRYEQFF.

In regard to this clone: The sample has other DNA sequences that encode this CDR3 too. This CDR3 reads CASSLAGSQETQYF. In nucleotides, the CDR3 is TGTGCCAGCAGCTTAGCCGGGTCCCAAGAGACCCAGTACTTC. V is TRBV7-2 and J is TRBJ2-5; D remains unclear. From germline, CDR1 is SGHTA and CDR2 FQGNSA. This CDR3 is built from 14 residues. The ends were cut back, 0 bases at V and 1 base at J, with 6 bases in the middle.

By share, this clone ranks as medium-sized (0.01 to 0.1%). This chain links TRBV15 with TRBJ2-7, with TRBD1 identical over 8 bases. Germline-derived CDR1 and CDR2 are LNHNV and YYDKDF (reference sequence). There are 14 residues in the CDR3. With V trimmed by 2 bases and J by 6 bases, 6 bases remained unmatched. The CDR3 DNA is TGTGCCACCAGCAGATCGGTCGGGACAGGCGAGCAGTACTTC. Residues: CATSRSVGTGEQYF.

The rearrangement joins TRBV29-1 to TRBJ1-2; no definite D call. Germline values: CDR1 SQVTM, CDR2 ANQGSEA. Trimming took 0 bases from V and 8 from J, leaving 19 bases between them. The CDR3 totals 15 residues. CDR3 residues: CSVEDPRINHGGYTF. The CDR3 nucleotides read TGCAGCGTTGAAGATCCCAGGATCAATCACGGGGGCTACACCTTC.

The CDR3 nucleotides are TGTGCCAGCACCTCGGGACTAGCCACCAATGAGCAGTTCTTC. Amino acid sequence: CASTSGLATNEQFF. The chain recombines TRBV4-2 with TRBJ2-1; TRBD2 aligns across 9 bases. The germline V gene has CDR1 LGHNA and CDR2 YNFKEQ. There are 14 residues in the CDR3. After removal of 7 bases from V and 6 bases from J, the junction contained 7 bases not matched to a gene.

This clone was seen a few times. The chain links TRBV6-4 to TRBJ2-3; TRBD2 matches 7 bases. Trimming at V came to 4 bases and at J to 0 bases, leaving 4 bases not matched to a gene. The CDR3 runs to 15 residues. CDR1 and CDR2 (germline): MRHNA, SNTAGT. CDR3 nucleotide sequence: TGTGCCAGCAGTGCTAGCGGTGGCAGCACAGATACGCAGTATTTT. Translating gives CASSASGGSTDTQYF.

This clone was detected only once. V is TRBV7-9 and J is TRBJ2-7; 9 bases map to TRBD2. Germline CDR1 reads SEHNR; CDR2 reads FQNEAQ (reference sequence). After removal of 2 bases from V and 7 bases from J, the junction contained 6 bases not matched to a gene. The CDR3 is made up of 14 amino acids. This CDR3 is CASSLTSGRREQYF. The CDR3 bases are TGTGCCAGCAGCTTAACCAGCGGGAGGAGGGAGCAGTACTTC.

This clone showed up just once. V gene TRBV19 combines with J gene TRBJ2-7; no clear D. Germline values: CDR1 LNHDA, CDR2 SQIVND (reference sequence). CDR3 size: 13 residues. Trimming pared 3 bases from V and 7 bases from J, leaving 13 bases between. Here the CDR3 DNA reads TGTGCCAGTAGTATCCAGGTGTCCCATGAGCAGTACTTC. Amino acid sequence: CASSIQVSHEQYF. Based on the CDR3 plus reference TRBV19 and TRBJ2-7, the full variable domain is DGGITQSPKYLFRKEGQNVTLSCEQNLNHDAMYWYRQDPGQGLRLIYYSQIVNDFQKGDIAEGYSVSREKKESFPLTVTSAQKNPTAFYLCASSIQVSHEQYFGPGTRLTVT.

The chain combines TRBV7-8 with TRBJ2-1, with 7 positions matching TRBD2. After removal of 5 bases from V and 7 bases from J, the junction contained 11 bases not matched to a gene. Germline CDR1 is SGHVS and CDR2 is FQNEAQ. The CDR3 runs to 15 residues. The CDR3 region has the DNA TGTGCCAGCAGCCTCTCCAGGACTAGTTTGAATGAGCAGTTCTTC. Encoded protein: CASSLSRTSLNEQFF. Full variable domain (remainder filled in from reference TRBV7-8 and TRBJ2-1): GAGVSQSPRYKVAKRGQDVALRCDPISGHVSLFWYQQALGQGPEFLTYFQNEAQLDKSGLPSDRFFAERPEGSVSTLKIQRTQQEDSAVYLCASSLSRTSLNEQFFGPGTRLTVL.

This chain connects TRBV5-4 to TRBJ1-4; no clear D gene. V dropped 0 bases and J dropped 7 bases, with 7 bases sitting between them. Germline assignment: CDR1 SGHNT and CDR2 YYREEE (reference sequence). This CDR3 has 13 residues. The CDR3 spells CASSLGRREKLFF. DNA for the CDR3: TGTGCCAGCAGCTTGGGCCGCCGTGAAAAACTGTTTTTT.

The chain joins TRBV5-1 to TRBJ1-1; the D gene is possibly TRBD1 (6 bases). The germline CDR1 and CDR2 sequences are SGHRS and YFSETQ. The CDR3 loop spans 14 amino acids. Trimming shortened V by 8 bases and J by 3 bases, and 17 bases separated the two germline ends. The CDR3 DNA reads TGCGCCAGTTTCAGGGGTACAGTTGACACTGAAGCTTTCTTT. Protein product: CASFRGTVDTEAFF.

CDR3 nucleotides: TGTGCCAGCAGCGACTACAGGGCGATGGACACTGAAGCTTTCTTT. This sequence encodes CASSDYRAMDTEAFF. The chain employs TRBV11-2 and TRBJ1-1; TRBD1 is a possible D gene (6 bases). The CDR3 sequence is 15 residues long. V lost 5 bases and J 3 bases, leaving 16 bases between the germline ends. Germline CDR1 SGHAT, CDR2 FQNNGV.

This clone turned up a few times. This rearrangement joins TRBV28 to TRBJ1-5, with a weak D call TRBD1 (5 bases). This CDR3 has 15 residues. Germline V gene lookup returns CDR1 MDHEN and CDR2 SYDVKM. The V gene lost 6 bases and the J gene lost 4 bases, with 16 bases spanning the gap. The CDR3 DNA is TGTGCCAGCAGGGGAGTAGGGACGGAGAATCAGCCCCAGCATTTT. It translates to CASRGVGTENQPQHF.

The rearrangement joins TRBV6-1 to TRBJ1-4; D gene ambiguous. CDR3 size: 11 residues. Looked up from germline, CDR1 is MNHNS and CDR2 is SASEGT. Trimming removed 11 bases at V and 14 bases at J, with 18 bases between. The CDR3: CAAGFMLVLFF. In DNA form, the CDR3 reads TGTGCCGCGGGCTTCATGTTAGTGCTGTTTTTT.

This rearrangement joins TRBV28 to TRBJ2-7; 8 bases agree with TRBD1. The length of the CDR3 is 15 residues. Germline CDR1 and CDR2: MDHEN and SYDVKM. V dropped 3 bases and J dropped 1; count of bases not matched to a gene: 5. Here the CDR3 DNA reads TGTGCCAGCAGTTTTGGGGACAGGAGATCCTACGAGCAGTACTTC. It translates to CASSFGDRRSYEQYF.

The chain combines TRBV29-1 with TRBJ2-2; D is tentatively TRBD1 or TRBD2 (6 bases each). The V end lost 3 bases, the J end lost 6 bases, and 11 bases lay between the germline ends. CDR3 size: 13 residues. Germline CDR1 reads SQVTM; CDR2 reads ANQGSEA. CDR3 residues: CSVDRGGSGELFF. The CDR3 DNA sequence: TGCAGCGTTGACAGGGGAGGATCCGGGGAGCTGTTTTTT.

The J gene is TRBJ2-2, the V gene TRBV6-5, with TRBD1 identical over 7 bases. The CDR3 has 15 amino acids. With V trimmed by 2 bases and J by 5 bases, 5 bases remained unmatched. Per germline, CDR1 MNHEY and CDR2 SVGAGI. The CDR3 DNA is TGTGCCAGCAGTTACGAGGGGGCAAAGACCGGGGAGCTGTTTTTT. Translation: CASSYEGAKTGELFF.

This chain uses TRBV2 with TRBJ1-2; D ambiguous. The CDR3 runs to 15 residues. Between the trimmed V and J ends, which lost 7 bases and 1 base, there was a span of 16 bases. In germline, CDR1 is SNHLY, CDR2 FYNNEI. The CDR3 sequence: CASKSSGIVNYGYTF. The DNA of the CDR3 is TGTGCCAGCAAGTCGAGCGGGATCGTTAACTATGGCTACACCTTC.

The rearrangement joins TRBV29-1 to TRBJ2-3; possibly TRBD2 for D (5 bases). The V gene lost 1 base and the J gene lost 3 bases, with 8 bases spanning the gap. The length of the CDR3 is 13 residues. Germline-derived CDR1 and CDR2 are SQVTM and ANQGSEA. CDR3 DNA sequence: TGCAGCGTTGAAGGAACTAGTACAGATACGCAGTATTTT. Residues: CSVEGTSTDTQYF.

The chain employs TRBV7-9 and TRBJ2-2; D ambiguous. Germline V lookup: CDR1 SEHNR, CDR2 FQNEAQ (reference sequence). The CDR3 length is 12 residues. V was pared by 7 bases and J by 4 bases, with 7 bases between. The CDR3, as DNA: TGTGCCAGCAATAGACCCACCGGGGAGCTGTTTTTT. Its translation: CASNRPTGELFF.

This rearrangement joins TRBV6-1 to TRBJ1-6; D is unresolved. V was clipped by 2 bases and J by 8 bases, with 7 bases between them. Looked up from germline, CDR1 is MNHNS and CDR2 is SASEGT. CDR3 length: 13 residues. CDR3 sequence reads: CASSERIDSPLHF. CDR3 DNA: TGTGCCAGCAGTGAAAGGATCGATTCACCCCTCCACTTT.